Each of the 25 T cell receptor beta chains below was sequenced from the same sample in a study of identical twins. TCRdb re-derived calls from the 5' RACE reads in MiXCR, one entry per CDR3 protein. The sample holds about 280,000 distinct CDR3 sequences; under 9.5% are singletons and the top ten take over 2%. These data were also reused for a study on yellow fever vaccine responses in identical twins.

The sample taken for sequencing was memory (CD45RO+) T cells sorted from blood. The receptors were gathered from a woman aged 18 to 35 in good health.

This clonotype was seen ten or more times. The V gene is TRBV11-2, the J gene TRBJ1-3; no clear D. CDR3 length equals 12 residues. The germline CDR1 and CDR2 sequences are SGHAT and FQNNGV. The germline V and J ends were trimmed by 1 base and 4 bases, with 2 bases remaining between them. This CDR3 is CASSLVGNTIYF. DNA of the CDR3: TGTGCCAGCAGCTTAGTAGGAAACACCATATATTTT.

This clonotype was seen at least ten times. The chain uses TRBV20-1 and TRBJ2-1; 8 bases map to TRBD2. The trim removed 6 bases at V and 0 bases at J, leaving 10 bases unmatched. The CDR3 has 16 residues. CDR1 DFQATT and CDR2 SNEGSKA come from the germline V gene (reference sequence). DNA of the CDR3: TGCAGTGCCGACCCCCAAGGACTAGCCTCCTACAATGAGCAGTTCTTC. It codes for CSADPQGLASYNEQFF.

In this sample, this clonotype turned up many times. J is TRBJ2-1 and V is TRBV5-1; TRBD1 aligns across 11 bases. The germline V gene has CDR1 SGHRS and CDR2 YFSETQ. There are 16 residues in the CDR3. J gave up 6 bases and V 0 bases, and 5 bases lay outside the gene matches. CDR3 in DNA: TGCGCCAGCAGCTTGGCCGGGACAGGGGGTGTCAATGAGCAGTTCTTC. Protein product: CASSLAGTGGVNEQFF.

This chain uses TRBV20-1 with TRBJ2-3; TRBD2 might be the D (5 bases). The CDR3 length is 16 residues. Per the germline V gene, CDR1 is DFQATT and CDR2 is SNEGSKA (reference sequence). The V end was cut by 0 bases, the J end by 4 bases, with 17 bases between. CDR3 sequence (DNA): TGCAGTGCTAGAGATTACCCTAGCCCTAACGCAGATACGCAGTATTTT. Its protein product is CSARDYPSPNADTQYF.

There are many counts of this clonotype. The V gene is TRBV2, the J gene TRBJ2-1; a weak D match, TRBD2 (6 bases). The ends were cut back, 6 bases at V and 1 base at J, with 13 bases in the middle. The CDR3 sequence is 15 residues long. Per germline, CDR1 SNHLY and CDR2 FYNNEI. In DNA form, the CDR3 reads TGTGCCAGCAGAAGGGACTCTTTTTCCTACAATGAGCAGTTCTTC. It translates to CASRRDSFSYNEQFF.

V and J are TRBV6-5 and TRBJ2-7, with 8 bases matching TRBD1. The length of the CDR3 is 12 residues. Looked up from germline, CDR1 is MNHEY and CDR2 is SVGAGI. Germline trimming cut 7 bases from V and 7 bases from J; bases unmatched to any gene: 6. CDR3 loop: CASNKGQEEQYV. CDR3 nucleotides: TGTGCCAGCAATAAGGGACAGGAGGAGCAGTACGTC.

This clonotype was seen many times. The V and J genes are TRBV25-1 and TRBJ2-1; 8 bases align to TRBD2. Germline loops: CDR1 MGHDK, CDR2 SYGVNS. Losses at the gene ends were 3 bases for V and 6 bases for J; bases not matched to a gene: 10. The CDR3 length is 16 residues. The DNA for the CDR3 is TGTGCCAGCAGTGATCGGGGACTAGTACAATCCAATGAGCAGTTCTTC. This codes for CASSDRGLVQSNEQFF.

The chain uses TRBV5-8 and TRBJ2-3; perhaps TRBD1 as D (5 bases). The CDR3 covers 15 residues. Germline CDR1 is SGHTS and CDR2 is YDEGEE. Trimming took off 3 bases at V and 4 bases at J, with 15 bases between the two ends. The CDR3 spells CASSWTSPGPDTQYF. The DNA of the CDR3 is TGTGCCAGCAGCTGGACCTCCCCAGGGCCAGATACGCAGTATTTT.

This clonotype was seen a handful of times. The genes are TRBV2 and TRBJ2-7; TRBD2 agrees at 10 bases. From germline, CDR1 is SNHLY and CDR2 FYNNEI. The ends lost 3 bases at V and 3 bases at J; junction bases unmatched: 5. This CDR3 is built from 15 residues. CDR3 DNA sequence: TGTGCCAGCAGTGAGCAGCTAGCGGGAGTCTACGAGCAGTACTTC. This gives the protein CASSEQLAGVYEQYF. The complete variable domain, with remaining parts taken from reference TRBV2 and TRBJ2-7, reads EPEVTQTPSHQVTQMGQEVILRCVPISNHLYFYWYRQILGQKVEFLVSFYNNEISEKSEIFDDQFSVERPDGSNFTLKIRSTKLEDSAMYFCASSEQLAGVYEQYFGPGTRLTVT.

Only a few counts were recorded for this clonotype. This rearrangement joins TRBV24-1 to TRBJ1-1, with 9 bases lining up with TRBD1. The CDR3 is 14 amino acids. The trim removed 3 bases at V and 6 bases at J, leaving 4 bases unmatched. Germline V lookup: CDR1 KGHDR, CDR2 SFDVKD. CDR3 bases: TGTGCCACCAGTGATACAGGGGGCGTTGCTGAAGCTTTCTTT. This codes for CATSDTGGVAEAFF.

The genes are TRBV13 and TRBJ2-5; TRBD2 aligns across 11 bases. Losses at the gene ends were 8 bases for V and 1 base for J; bases not matched to a gene: 3. Germline V gene data show CDR1 as PRHDT and CDR2 as FYEKMQ (reference sequence). CDR3 length: 14 residues. CDR3: CASGTSGAQETQYF. The CDR3 DNA reads TGTGCCAGCGGGACTAGCGGCGCCCAAGAGACCCAGTACTTC.

The chain recombines TRBV20-1 with TRBJ2-2; D is uncertain. Germline CDR1 is DFQATT and CDR2 is SNEGSKA (reference sequence). V was shortened by 3 bases and J by 8 bases, with 10 bases between the two germline ends. The CDR3 sequence is 12 residues long. CDR3: CSASPVAGELFF. In nucleotides, the CDR3 is TGCAGTGCTAGCCCTGTCGCGGGGGAGCTGTTTTTT.

This chain links TRBV2 with TRBJ2-7; D might be TRBD2 (6 bases). The CDR3 is 14 amino acids. The germline V and J ends were trimmed by 4 bases and 2 bases, with 12 bases remaining between them. The V gene's germline CDR1 is SNHLY and CDR2 FYNNEI. CDR3 in amino acids: CASSAGTAPYEQYV. CDR3 nucleotides: TGTGCCAGCAGTGCCGGGACTGCCCCCTACGAGCAGTACGTC.

In its sample, this clonotype was seen a few times. This sequence joins TRBV3-1 and TRBJ1-2; D is ambiguous. V lost 9 bases, J lost 2 bases, and 7 bases lay in between. CDR1 and CDR2 (germline): LGHDT, YNNKEL (reference sequence). The CDR3 is made up of 11 amino acids. DNA for the CDR3: TGTGCCAGTTCGATGAACTATGGCTACACCTTC. This codes for CASSMNYGYTF. Supplemented by reference TRBV3-1 and TRBJ1-2, the full variable domain reads DTAVSQTPKYLVTQMGNDKSIKCEQNLGHDTMYWYKQDSKKFLKIMFSYNNKELIINETVPNRFSPKSPDKAHLNLHINSLELGDSAVYFCASSMNYGYTFGSGTRLTVV.

This clonotype was seen at least ten times. The V gene is TRBV20-1, the J gene TRBJ2-7; 11 bases line up with TRBD2. The germline CDR1 and CDR2 sequences are DFQATT and SNEGSKA (reference sequence). CDR3 length: 15 amino acids. V gave up 3 bases and J gave up 1 base; unmatched junction bases: 5. The CDR3 DNA sequence: TGCAGTGCTAGTGGGACTAGCGGAGATTCCTACGAGCAGTACTTC. The encoded protein is CSASGTSGDSYEQYF.

This clonotype was counted ten times or more. V and J are TRBV10-3 and TRBJ2-7; maybe TRBD1 (5 bases). The V gene's germline CDR1 is ENHRY and CDR2 SYGVKD. This CDR3 has 15 amino acids. V was pared by 2 bases and J by 2 bases, with 13 bases between. The CDR3 loop is CAISEASGPTYEQYF. As DNA, the CDR3 is TGTGCCATCAGTGAGGCGTCAGGGCCCACCTACGAGCAGTACTTC.

This clonotype was recorded many times. The chain employs TRBV2 and TRBJ2-3; weak D call: TRBD1 (6 bases). The CDR3 runs to 14 residues. Trimming pared 7 bases from V and 3 bases from J, leaving 14 bases between. The germline V gene has CDR1 SNHLY and CDR2 FYNNEI. CDR3 region: CASIRQAGTDTQYF. The CDR3, as DNA: TGTGCCAGCATCAGACAGGCTGGGACAGATACGCAGTATTTT.

This clonotype has ten or more counts. The chain recombines TRBV14 with TRBJ2-1, with D perhaps TRBD1 or TRBD2 (5 bases each). Germline values: CDR1 SGHDN, CDR2 FVKESK. Trimming stripped 5 bases from V and 6 bases from J, with 11 bases between. The CDR3 has 13 residues. As DNA, the CDR3 is TGTGCCAGCAGCACCGGGACCCCCAATGAGCAGTTCTTC. Amino acids: CASSTGTPNEQFF.

The chain employs TRBV20-1 and TRBJ2-5; no clear D. Trimming stripped 3 bases from V and 2 bases from J, with 7 bases between. CDR1 is DFQATT and CDR2 is SNEGSKA in the germline V gene (reference sequence). The CDR3 runs to 12 residues. The CDR3 sequence: CSASLRQETQYF. CDR3 bases: TGCAGTGCTAGTCTCAGACAAGAGACCCAGTACTTC.

This clonotype was detected a few times. The rearrangement links TRBV6-4 to TRBJ2-1; D gene ambiguous. Germline CDR1 is MRHNA and CDR2 is SNTAGT. The CDR3 runs 15 residues. V shed 6 bases and J shed 7 bases, with 19 bases lying between them. CDR3 DNA: TGTGCCAGCAGCGTTTCGTCGCAGGCGTCTAATGAGCAGTTCTTC. Its protein product is CASSVSSQASNEQFF.

The sample holds a few counts of this clonotype. The chain has TRBV6-2 or TRBV6-3 and TRBJ2-6; D call uncertain. This CDR3 comprises 16 residues. V lost 2 bases and J lost 1, with 9 bases in between. Germline CDR1 is MNHEY and CDR2 is SVGEGT. The CDR3 DNA sequence: TGTGCCAGCAGTTACAAACGCCAATCTGGGGCCAACGTCCTGACTTTC. It specifies CASSYKRQSGANVLTF.

V gene TRBV12-3 or TRBV12-4 combines with J gene TRBJ2-7; D is unresolved. CDR3 size: 12 residues. V lost 4 bases and J lost 2, with 6 bases in between. The CDR3 reads CASSSTTYEQYF. The CDR3 nucleotides are TGTGCCAGCAGTTCGACAACCTACGAGCAGTACTTC.

This chain uses TRBV20-1 with TRBJ1-4, with D hard to call. The germline V gene encodes CDR1 DFQATT and CDR2 SNEGSKA (reference sequence). The CDR3 sequence is 13 residues long. The V and J ends lost 6 bases and 8 bases respectively, with 16 bases between them. The DNA for the CDR3 is TGCAGTGCCTCCCGGGCTCGTGGGGAAAAACTGTTTTTT. It translates to CSASRARGEKLFF.

This clonotype appeared a few times. This rearrangement joins TRBV27 to TRBJ2-2, with a tentative D call TRBD1 (6 bases). The CDR3 loop spans 15 amino acids. Trimming stripped 5 bases from V and 0 bases from J, with 10 bases between. CDR1 and CDR2 from the germline V gene are MNHEY and SMNVEV (reference sequence). The CDR3 sequence is CASSPQGPNTGELFF. In nucleotides, the CDR3 is TGTGCCAGCAGTCCACAGGGACCGAACACCGGGGAGCTGTTTTTT.

This clonotype has a count of ten or more. The chain is built from TRBV5-1 and TRBJ2-3; 7 positions agree with TRBD1. V lost 0 bases, J lost 4 bases, and 11 bases stayed unmatched. The germline V gene encodes CDR1 SGHRS and CDR2 YFSETQ. The CDR3 has 17 amino acids. In DNA, the CDR3 is TGCGCCAGCAGCTTGGGACGGGTGCGGACAGGTTCAGATACGCAGTATTTT. Protein: CASSLGRVRTGSDTQYF.